One TCR beta chain is described in this entry. The sample is drawn from a study of blood T cell repertoires in COVID-19. Study information: Some COVID-19 samples were acute and others convalescent; all came from the United States, Italy and Spain.

Germline values: CDR1 LNHDA, CDR2 SQIVND (reference sequence). V lost 5 bases and J lost 9; bases outside the gene matches: 12. This CDR3 contains 15 residues. Method: immunoSEQ multiplex PCR; TCRdb's copy keeps in-frame clones and lacks some. The sample has about 190,000 clones; around 84% are singletons. This receptor was obtained from a woman aged 80 or over with acute or convalescent COVID-19. The chain combines TRBV19 with TRBJ1-4; TRBD1 matches 7 bases. Sequenced: peripheral blood. For the CDR3, the DNA is TGTGCCAGTAGTTCGACGACAGGGAGCGATCAAAAACTGTTTTTT. Translation gives CASSSTTGSDQKLFF.